These 18 T cell receptor beta chains were all obtained from the same sample, sequenced in a study of T cells in women clearing cervical HPV infection. Profiling relied on immunoSEQ multiplex PCR, and the TCRdb table lists in-frame clones only, not all of them. This listing includes about 46,000 clones. The sequenced material came from blood buffy coat. All receptors come from a woman between 18 and 70 years old with a cervical HPV16 infection that either progressed to CIN3+ or cleared (not recorded which).

Details on this clone: The read ends 3 residues shy of where the CDR3 ends; the end is completed using the germline J gene. The chain links TRBV18 to TRBJ2-2; the D is unclear. Germline assignment: CDR1 KGHSH and CDR2 LQKENI. The CDR3 sequence is 15 residues long. CDR3: CASSPLQALNEKLFF. The covered CDR3 bases are TGTGCCAGCTCACCACTGCAGGCCCTTAATGAAAAG.

Note on this clone: The sequence runs out 3 residues before the end of the CDR3; the remainder is reconstructed from the germline J gene. The gene calls are TRBV2 and TRBJ2-1, with 9 bases aligning to TRBD2. The CDR3 contains 13 residues. V trimming: 6 bases; J trimming: 6 bases; junction bases outside the gene matches: 3. The germline V gene encodes CDR1 SNHLY and CDR2 FYNNEI. The CDR3 sequence: CASSVSGSNEQFF. CDR3 bases read: TGTGCCAGCAGCGTTAGCGGGAGCAATGAG.

A note on this clone: Read coverage stops 3 residues before the CDR3 terminus; the germline J gene supplies the remainder. This chain joins TRBV5-1 and TRBJ2-2, with D possibly matching TRBD2 (6 bases). CDR3 size: 14 residues. From germline, CDR1 is SGHRS and CDR2 YFSETQ. V was trimmed by 0 bases and J by 7 bases, leaving 10 bases between them. The CDR3: CASSLDPGGGELFF. The DNA read from the CDR3 is TGCGCCAGCAGCTTGGACCCCGGGGGCGGGGAG.

A word on this clone: The CDR3 end is not reached by the read, which stops 3 residues before it; the germline J gene fills it in. The chain combines TRBV20-1 with TRBJ2-3; 10 nucleotides line up with TRBD2. V shed 0 bases and J 4 bases; nucleotides not matched to a gene: 4. The germline V gene encodes CDR1 DFQATT and CDR2 SNEGSKA (reference sequence). The CDR3 has 15 residues. The CDR3 loop reads CSARETSGAADTQYF. The CDR3 bases that were read are TGCAGTGCTAGAGAAACTAGCGGGGCGGCAGATACG.

A remark on this clone: The read falls 3 residues short of the CDR3 end, and the missing part is taken from the germline J gene. The chain recombines TRBV20-1 with TRBJ2-7; TRBD2 matches 7 bases. Trimming removed 4 bases from V and 2 bases from J; junction bases left unmatched: 17. This CDR3 is built from 17 residues. Germline-derived CDR1 and CDR2 are DFQATT and SNEGSKA (reference sequence). Here the CDR3 reads CSAMTSRDYLTTYEQYF. The sequenced CDR3 bases are TGCAGTGCTATGACCAGCCGGGACTACCTGACTACCTACGAG.

Note on this clone: The DNA ends 3 residues before the CDR3 does, and the rest of the CDR3 is filled in from the germline J gene. The chain couples TRBV19 to TRBJ2-1, with D possibly TRBD1 on 6 matching bases. Germline loops: CDR1 LNHDA, CDR2 SQIVND (reference sequence). Trimming removed 6 bases at V and 0 bases at J, with 12 bases between. The CDR3 is made up of 15 amino acids. The CDR3 loop is CASRWDKSSYNEQFF. The CDR3 DNA, read in part, is TGTGCCAGTAGGTGGGACAAGAGCTCCTACAATGAG.

A word on this clone: The read ends 3 residues before the CDR3 terminus; that terminus is restored from the germline J gene. This rearrangement joins TRBV7-8 to TRBJ1-1, with D possibly TRBD1 on 6 matching bases. The germline gives CDR1 SGHVS, CDR2 FQNEAQ. The CDR3 length is 16 residues. Here the CDR3 reads CASSLLEGGNTLKAFF. Partial CDR3 DNA: TGTGCCAGCAGCTTATTGGAAGGGGGAAATACCCTTAAA.

On this clone itself: The read ends 3 residues shy of where the CDR3 ends; the end is completed using the germline J gene. This chain links TRBV11-3 with TRBJ2-7; no definite D call. Trimming took 4 bases from V and 6 from J, leaving 10 bases between them. There are 12 residues in the CDR3. CDR1 and CDR2 (germline): SGHNT, YENEEA. The sequenced part of the CDR3 DNA is TGTGCCAGCAGCTCCCCCGGCGGCGAG. It yields the protein CASSSPGGE. The whole CDR3 sequence is CASSSPGGEQYF.

Remarks on this clone: The CDR3 goes on 3 residues after the read ends, and that part is filled in from the germline J gene. The chain recombines TRBV7-2 with TRBJ1-1; D possibly corresponds to TRBD1 (5 bases). The germline V and J ends were trimmed by 5 bases and 6 bases, with 16 bases remaining between them. The CDR3 extends over 14 amino acids. Germline CDR1 and CDR2: SGHTA and FQGNSA. The covered CDR3 bases are TGTGCCAGCAGCCCCCAGACACAGGCGGCTGAA. It encodes CASSPQTQAAE. The full-length CDR3 reads as CASSPQTQAAEAFF.

In regard to this clone: The CDR3 extends 3 residues past the end of the read, so its final part is completed from the germline J gene. The V gene is TRBV7-3, the J gene TRBJ2-3; 13 positions agree with TRBD2. Germline CDR1 SGHTA, CDR2 FQGTGA. V shed 6 bases, J shed 6 bases, and the junction held 12 bases outside the gene matches. This CDR3 region has 17 residues. CDR3 DNA (partial): TGTGCCAGCAGGACCTCGGGACTAGCGGGGCCACGGGATACG. Translating it yields CASRTSGLAGPRDT. The complete CDR3 reads CASRTSGLAGPRDTQYF. Filled out from reference TRBV7-3 and TRBJ2-3, the complete variable domain reads GAGVSQTPSNKVTEKGKYVELRCDPISGHTALYWYRQSLGQGPEFLIYFQGTGAADDSGLPNDRFFAVRPEGSVSTLKIQRTERGDSAVYLCASRTSGLAGPRDTQYFGPGTRLTVL.

Note on this clone: The missing CDR3 end, 3 residues past where the read stops, is filled in from the germline J gene. The rearrangement links TRBV20-1 to TRBJ2-2, with D tentatively TRBD1 (5 bases). Trimming took off 1 base at V and 6 bases at J, with 15 bases between the two ends. The CDR3 runs to 15 residues. Germline V lookup: CDR1 DFQATT, CDR2 SNEGSKA (reference sequence). The DNA read from the CDR3 is TGCAGTGCTAGAGTTTCAGGGATTATCGCCGGGGAG. Protein sequence: CSARVSGIIAGE. The full CDR3 protein reads CSARVSGIIAGELFF.

About this clone: With the read ending 3 residues before the CDR3 end, the germline J gene is used to fill in that end. The chain is built from TRBV19 and TRBJ1-4; 7 bases agree with TRBD1. Germline CDR1 reads LNHDA; CDR2 reads SQIVND (reference sequence). The CDR3 length is 15 residues. Partial CDR3 DNA: TGTGCCAGTAGCTTTGCAGGGGGGCTCAATTCACCA. It yields the protein CASSFAGGLNSP. From start to end, the CDR3 is CASSFAGGLNSPLFF.

A note on this clone: The read ends 3 residues shy of where the CDR3 ends; the end is completed using the germline J gene. The chain is built from TRBV19 and TRBJ2-7, with 7 bases lining up with TRBD1. Germline trimming cut 5 bases from V and 2 bases from J; bases unmatched to any gene: 3. CDR3 length: 13 amino acids. Germline lookup yields CDR1 LNHDA and CDR2 SQIVND (reference sequence). CDR3 DNA (partial): TGTGCCAGTAGTCAAGGGGGCCCCTACGAG. This sequence encodes CASSQGGPYE. The CDR3 in its entirety is CASSQGGPYEQYF.

Concerning this clone itself: The read falls 3 residues short of the CDR3 end, and the missing part is taken from the germline J gene. The rearrangement joins TRBV19 to TRBJ2-1; TRBD2 aligns across 8 bases. V was clipped by 2 bases and J by 2 bases; unmatched bases: 5. Per the germline V gene, CDR1 is LNHDA and CDR2 is SQIVND (reference sequence). The length of the CDR3 is 16 residues. The CDR3 bases that were read are TGTGCCAGTAGTATAACCTTAGCGGGAACCTACAATGAG. This encodes CASSITLAGTYNE. The entire CDR3 sequence reads CASSITLAGTYNEQFF.

For this clone: From the germline J gene comes the end of the CDR3, since the read stops 3 residues before it. This rearrangement joins TRBV5-5 to TRBJ1-2; D possibly corresponds to TRBD1 (5 bases). The germline V gene encodes CDR1 SGHKS and CDR2 YYEKEE (reference sequence). The CDR3 has 12 residues. V was cut by 4 bases and J by 7 bases, with 11 bases left in between. CDR3 DNA (partial): TGTGCCAGCAGCGGCGGGGCGGGTGGC. Its translation: CASSGGAGG. The full CDR3 is CASSGGAGGYTF.

About this clone itself: The CDR3 end falls 3 residues outside the read, so it is completed with the germline J gene. The chain is built from TRBV7-8 and TRBJ1-1; D is unresolved. Germline V gene data show CDR1 as SGHVS and CDR2 as FQNEAQ. Trimming took 2 bases from V and 0 from J, leaving 16 bases between them. The CDR3 runs to 17 residues. The CDR3: CASSLFGLHNMNTEAFF. The sequenced CDR3 bases are TGTGCCAGCAGCTTATTTGGGCTCCACAACATGAACACTGAA.

About this clone: The CDR3 goes on 3 residues after the read ends, and that part is filled in from the germline J gene. The rearrangement joins TRBV30 to TRBJ2-1; 7 bases line up with TRBD2. The CDR3 loop spans 14 amino acids. Germline CDR1 is GTSNPN and CDR2 is SVGIG (reference sequence). V lost 4 bases to trimming and J lost 2 bases; unmatched junction nucleotides: 5. Partial CDR3 DNA: TGTGCCTGGAAGAGCGGGATAACCTACAATGAG. Encoded protein: CAWKSGITYNE. The complete CDR3 protein is CAWKSGITYNEQFF.

Regarding this clone: The CDR3 goes on 3 residues after the read ends, and that part is filled in from the germline J gene. This chain uses TRBV7-3 with TRBJ1-2; D call uncertain. The CDR3 is made up of 13 amino acids. Germline V CDR1 and CDR2: SGHTA, FQGTGA. The CDR3 is CASSSRADETYTF. The CDR3 bases that were read are TGTGCCAGCAGCTCGAGGGCTGACGAGACC.